The 6 T cell receptor beta chains in this list originate from one sample, sequenced in a study of T cells in Graves' hyperthyroidism and ophthalmopathy. RNA transcripts yielded amplified TCR beta CDR3 regions. Primed by the HTBI set, a first-round RT-PCR was run on the TCR CDR3. TCRdb processed the multiplex PCR reads anew with MiXCR; each CDR3 protein has one entry. The data hold over 400,000 distinct CDR3 sequences, with around a fifth observed a single time. Sequencing was carried out using blood. These receptors came from a woman aged 70 to 79 with Graves' ophthalmopathy.

This clonotype was seen more than once but under ten times. This rearrangement joins TRBV5-1 to TRBJ2-1, with a tentative D call TRBD1 (6 bases). The germline V gene has CDR1 SGHRS and CDR2 YFSETQ. V dropped 2 bases and J dropped 5 bases, with 11 bases sitting between them. The CDR3 covers 14 residues. CDR3 protein: CASSLTGRHNEQFF. Written as DNA, the CDR3 is TGCGCCAGCAGCTTAACAGGGCGCCACAATGAGCAGTTCTTC.

This chain uses TRBV19 with TRBJ1-1; D is uncertain. The V and J ends lost 6 bases and 0 bases respectively, with 11 bases between them. The CDR3 totals 14 residues. Germline V CDR1 and CDR2: LNHDA, SQIVND (reference sequence). The CDR3 loop is CASRKDPVNTEAFF. The CDR3, as DNA: TGTGCCAGTAGGAAGGACCCAGTGAACACTGAAGCTTTCTTT. Supplemented by reference TRBV19 and TRBJ1-1, the full variable domain reads DGGITQSPKYLFRKEGQNVTLSCEQNLNHDAMYWYRQDPGQGLRLIYYSQIVNDFQKGDIAEGYSVSREKKESFPLTVTSAQKNPTAFYLCASRKDPVNTEAFFGQGTRLTVV.

Only a few counts were recorded for this clonotype. The chain combines TRBV20-1 with TRBJ2-1, with D possibly being TRBD2 (5 bases). Germline values: CDR1 DFQATT, CDR2 SNEGSKA (reference sequence). CDR3 length equals 16 residues. The V end was cut by 1 base, the J end by 4 bases, with 17 bases between. The CDR3, as DNA: TGCAGTGCTAGAGTAATGAGTGGGAGTGGATACAATGAGCAGTTCTTC. Amino acids: CSARVMSGSGYNEQFF.

The chain couples TRBV10-3 to TRBJ2-7, with D possibly matching TRBD1 (6 bases). V shed 4 bases and J shed 2 bases, with 12 bases lying between them. CDR3 length equals 14 residues. Germline assignment: CDR1 ENHRY and CDR2 SYGVKD. The CDR3 loop is CAISGTGLTYEQYF. The CDR3 DNA follows: TGTGCCATCAGTGGTACAGGGCTCACCTACGAGCAGTACTTC.

The chain carries TRBV7-9 and TRBJ2-5, with TRBD2 matching 10 bases. Germline CDR1 reads SEHNR; CDR2 reads FQNEAQ (reference sequence). The CDR3 runs to 16 residues. With V trimmed by 0 bases and J by 4 bases, 5 bases remained unmatched. The CDR3 DNA sequence: TGTGCCAGCAGCTTAGCCGTTAGCGGGAGGCGAGAGACCCAGTACTTC. Its protein is CASSLAVSGRRETQYF.

Many counts were recorded for this clonotype. This chain links TRBV12-3 or TRBV12-4 with TRBJ1-1; D may be TRBD1 (6 bases). This CDR3 contains 15 residues. Deletions cut 5 bases from V and 6 bases from J, with 19 bases between. CDR3 nucleotide sequence: TGTGCCAGCAGTGCACCGTCAGGGGAAATTGCTGAAGCTTTCTTT. The encoded protein is CASSAPSGEIAEAFF.